The rows below give T cell receptor beta chains drawn from one sample of a study of identifying expanded T cells in peripheral blood. Libraries were prepared by immunoSEQ multiplex PCR; TCRdb keeps only in-frame clonotypes and omits some of them. The sample has about 58,000 clones, around nine tenths seen once. Sequencing was done on a sample of blood. The origin of the receptors is a person between 18 and 75 years old in good health. The CDR3 runs from the conserved cysteine through the conserved F or W. The D gene is left open where the match is weak. For some rows the clone size is stated as once, few or many, or as a class when expanded; others skip it.

NA TRBV28 NA CASSSSGVGYTF
NA TRBV10-1 NA CASSEGGKDLGSYEQYF
NA TRBV28 NA CASTTFKGQFYEQYF
NA TRBV28 NA CASSFRAGELFF
NA TRBV7-9 NA CASSLAYQTEVKTQYF
NA TRBV18 NA CASTPGTGSGNTIYF
NA TRBV15 NA CATSRILGRETDTQYF
NA TRBV27 NA CASSLWTGNSPLHF
NA TRBV2 NA CASSQDVNYGYTF
NA TRBV7-8 TRBD2 CASSYTLGAGAYEQYF
NA TRBV29-1 NA CSIGGSGTEAFF
once TRBV7-6 TRBD1 CASSRQGDTEAFF
few TRBV10-3 TRBD2 CAISASGLGLGEQYF
NA TRBV7-8 TRBD1 CASSPGQQETQYF
NA TRBV10-3 TRBD1 CAISRDREEKLFF
NA TRBV11-2 NA CASSLGLQGTTGANVLTF
NA TRBV28 NA CASSRDSRSSYEQYF
NA TRBV5-5 NA CASSFASGTEAFF
NA TRBV19 NA CAANTGELNTEAFF
NA TRBV7-2 NA CASSLVEHTEAFF
once TRBV6-1 NA CASSGGDGVFGYTF
NA TRBV29-1 TRBD2 CSVAGTSGVETQYF
NA TRBV4-2 TRBD2 CASRTGVLAGDQETQYF
NA TRBV29-1 TRBD1 CSVGVRGYPRDEQYF
NA TRBV2 TRBD1 CASRPTGSNYGYTF
NA TRBV5-1 NA CASSLGGLDNQPQHF
NA TRBV2 TRBD2 CASTGLAGHEQYF
NA TRBV11-2 TRBD1 CASSPGQGFGETQYF
NA TRBV11-2 TRBD2 CASSRGLAGVDTQYF
NA TRBV4-3 TRBD1 CASSPLGQGGTEAFF
NA TRBV29-1 TRBD2 CSVAGTSDYKTLNEQFF
once TRBV28 TRBD2 CASNPSGRGITSTDTQYF
NA TRBV6-5 NA CASSPNQLDGYTF
NA TRBV9 TRBD1 CASSGGTGYAGELFF
NA TRBV21-1 NA CANPGPLDEKLFF
once TRBV7-3 NA CASSSQGGNEQFF